The rows below give T cell receptor beta chains drawn from one sample of a study of CD8 T cells in Susac syndrome. TCRdb recomputed calls from the immunoSEQ multiplex PCR reads with MiXCR, one row per CDR3 protein. Here the sample spans 130,000 to 150,000 distinct CDR3 sequences, 90% to 97% being singletons. Sequencing was performed on CD4+ T cells from PBMCs. The receptors were sampled from a human donor with Susac syndrome. Both conserved end residues are part of each CDR3. Each record gives: J gene, V gene, clone size, D gene, CDR3 DNA, CDR3 protein. D genes are given only for firm matches. Size is omitted from some rows. Given values are once, few, many or a class for expanded clones.

J gene: TRBJ2-7; V gene: TRBV7-2; clone size: -; D gene: -; CDR3 DNA: TGTGCCAGCCAGCTTGACAGGGACTTTGCCTACGAGCAGTACTTC; CDR3 protein: CASQLDRDFAYEQYF
J gene: TRBJ1-1; V gene: TRBV27; clone size: once; D gene: TRBD1; CDR3 DNA: TGTGCCAGCAGTCCCGGGACAGGGGAGGAAGGTGAAGCTTTCTTT; CDR3 protein: CASSPGTGEEGEAFF
J gene: TRBJ1-2; V gene: TRBV2; clone size: once; D gene: -; CDR3 DNA: TGTGCCAGCAGTGCCGACAGCCCTAACTATGGCTACACCTTC; CDR3 protein: CASSADSPNYGYTF
J gene: TRBJ2-6; V gene: TRBV2; clone size: -; D gene: -; CDR3 DNA: TGTGCCAGCAGTACAGGGACTGGGGCCAACGTCCTGACTTTC; CDR3 protein: CASSTGTGANVLTF
J gene: TRBJ2-3; V gene: TRBV9; clone size: -; D gene: -; CDR3 DNA: TGTGCCAGCAGCGTAGATGCCTTACACACAGATACGCAGTATTTT; CDR3 protein: CASSVDALHTDTQYF
J gene: TRBJ1-2; V gene: TRBV18; clone size: -; D gene: -; CDR3 DNA: TGTGCCAGCTCACCACCGGGACTGTATGGCTACACCTTC; CDR3 protein: CASSPPGLYGYTF
J gene: TRBJ2-6; V gene: TRBV20-1; clone size: -; D gene: TRBD2; CDR3 DNA: TGCAGTGCGGGGACCGGGACTAGCGGGAGGGCTCTGACTTTC; CDR3 protein: CSAGTGTSGRALTF
J gene: TRBJ2-3; V gene: TRBV5-1; clone size: -; D gene: TRBD1; CDR3 DNA: TGCGCCAGCAGCTTCGGCGGGACAGGGGGAACAGATACGCAGTATTTT; CDR3 protein: CASSFGGTGGTDTQYF
J gene: TRBJ2-1; V gene: TRBV5-1; clone size: -; D gene: TRBD1; CDR3 DNA: TGCGCCAGCAGCTTGGGGGACAGGGGCTCCTACAATGAGCAGTTCTTC; CDR3 protein: CASSLGDRGSYNEQFF
J gene: TRBJ1-1; V gene: TRBV18; clone size: -; D gene: TRBD1; CDR3 DNA: TGTGCCAGCTCACCCGGACAGGGTGGCTTTTCTGTGGCTTTCTTT; CDR3 protein: CASSPGQGGFSVAFF
J gene: TRBJ2-6; V gene: TRBV6-1; clone size: -; D gene: -; CDR3 DNA: TGTGCCAGCCACTCTTTTGGGGCTCTATCCTCTGGGGCCAACGTCCTGACTTTC; CDR3 protein: CASHSFGALSSGANVLTF
J gene: TRBJ2-7; V gene: TRBV13; clone size: -; D gene: TRBD2; CDR3 DNA: TGTGCCAGCAGCTTAGGCCGTCTAGCGGGAGCCTCCGAGCAGTACTTC; CDR3 protein: CASSLGRLAGASEQYF
J gene: TRBJ1-1; V gene: TRBV4-1; clone size: -; D gene: -; CDR3 DNA: TGCGCCAGCAGCCAAGTAATACTCAAAACCGGGTGGGGGACCGGGCGGACTGAAGCTTTCTTT; CDR3 protein: CASSQVILKTGWGTGRTEAFF
J gene: TRBJ2-7; V gene: TRBV20-1; clone size: -; D gene: TRBD1; CDR3 DNA: TGCAGTGCTTCCCTTACAGGGGGCTACGAGCAGTACTTC; CDR3 protein: CSASLTGGYEQYF
J gene: TRBJ1-2; V gene: TRBV10-1; clone size: -; D gene: -; CDR3 DNA: TGCGCCAGCAGTCAGGGCCCGACTAACTATGGCTACACCTTC; CDR3 protein: CASSQGPTNYGYTF
J gene: TRBJ2-7; V gene: TRBV28; clone size: -; D gene: TRBD1; CDR3 DNA: TGTGCCAGCAGGAGGGACAGGGGGGACGAGCAGTACTTC; CDR3 protein: CASRRDRGDEQYF
J gene: TRBJ2-7; V gene: TRBV15; clone size: -; D gene: -; CDR3 DNA: TGTGCCACCAGCAGAGATTGGGGCGAGCAGTACTTC; CDR3 protein: CATSRDWGEQYF
J gene: TRBJ2-7; V gene: TRBV12-3/TRBV12-4; clone size: -; D gene: TRBD2; CDR3 DNA: TGTGCCAGCAGTCCCCCCGGGACTACCTACGAGCAGTACTTC; CDR3 protein: CASSPPGTTYEQYF
J gene: TRBJ2-5; V gene: TRBV4-1; clone size: -; D gene: -; CDR3 DNA: TGCGCCAGCAGCCAACGACGGCGGGGAGAGACCCAGTACTTC; CDR3 protein: CASSQRRRGETQYF
J gene: TRBJ2-4; V gene: TRBV7-2; clone size: -; D gene: -; CDR3 DNA: TGTGCCAGCAGCCGTGGTGGGGGAGAGGACATTCAGTACTTC; CDR3 protein: CASSRGGGEDIQYF
J gene: TRBJ2-1; V gene: TRBV29-1; clone size: -; D gene: -; CDR3 DNA: TGCAGCGTTGCACACTCAGGCCGTCGGGTTTACAATGAGCAGTTCTTC; CDR3 protein: CSVAHSGRRVYNEQFF
J gene: TRBJ1-2; V gene: TRBV29-1; clone size: -; D gene: -; CDR3 DNA: TGCAGCGCCAGTTCTAACTATGGCTACACCTTC; CDR3 protein: CSASSNYGYTF
J gene: TRBJ2-1; V gene: TRBV5-3; clone size: -; D gene: TRBD2; CDR3 DNA: TGTGCCAGCAGCCTACTAGCGGTTCTTTACAATGAGCAGTTCTTC; CDR3 protein: CASSLLAVLYNEQFF
J gene: TRBJ1-1; V gene: TRBV29-1; clone size: once; D gene: -; CDR3 DNA: TGCAGCGTTAGGGCAGGGAACACTGAAGCTTTCTTT; CDR3 protein: CSVRAGNTEAFF
J gene: TRBJ2-1; V gene: TRBV27; clone size: -; D gene: -; CDR3 DNA: TGTGCCAGCAGTTCCGCCGGGACAGAGCAGTTCTTC; CDR3 protein: CASSSAGTEQFF
J gene: TRBJ1-5; V gene: TRBV4-1; clone size: -; D gene: TRBD1; CDR3 DNA: TGCGCCAGCAGCCAAGTCCCAGACAGGGGCAATCAGCCCCAGCATTTT; CDR3 protein: CASSQVPDRGNQPQHF
J gene: TRBJ1-1; V gene: TRBV10-2; clone size: -; D gene: -; CDR3 DNA: TGCGCCAGCAGTGAGCAGGGGAAGACTGAAGCTTTCTTT; CDR3 protein: CASSEQGKTEAFF
J gene: TRBJ1-5; V gene: TRBV25-1; clone size: -; D gene: -; CDR3 DNA: TGTGCCAGCAGGGGGGACGGAAGCAATCAGCCCCAGCATTTT; CDR3 protein: CASRGDGSNQPQHF
J gene: TRBJ2-1; V gene: TRBV3-1; clone size: -; D gene: TRBD2; CDR3 DNA: TGTGCCAGCAGCTGGACTAGCGGAAAGCAGTTCTTC; CDR3 protein: CASSWTSGKQFF
J gene: TRBJ2-1; V gene: TRBV20-1; clone size: -; D gene: -; CDR3 DNA: TGCAGTGCTCACCAGGGACACAGCAATGAGCAGTTCTTC; CDR3 protein: CSAHQGHSNEQFF
J gene: TRBJ2-3; V gene: TRBV14; clone size: -; D gene: -; CDR3 DNA: TGTGCCAGCAGCCAATCCCGTACCGCGCAGTATTTT; CDR3 protein: CASSQSRTAQYF
J gene: TRBJ2-7; V gene: TRBV4-1; clone size: -; D gene: -; CDR3 DNA: TGCGCCAGCAGCCAAGTACTCCGGCAGAGAGGGGGCGAGCAGTACTTC; CDR3 protein: CASSQVLRQRGGEQYF
J gene: TRBJ1-2; V gene: TRBV24-1; clone size: -; D gene: -; CDR3 DNA: TGTGCCACCAGTGATGGCACGAAGGGCTACACCTTC; CDR3 protein: CATSDGTKGYTF
J gene: TRBJ1-4; V gene: TRBV25-1; clone size: -; D gene: TRBD1; CDR3 DNA: TGTGCCAGCAGTGAAGCAGGGGGAGAAAAACTGTTTTTT; CDR3 protein: CASSEAGGEKLFF
J gene: TRBJ2-1; V gene: TRBV9; clone size: -; D gene: -; CDR3 DNA: TGTGCCAGCAGCGCCGGCAAGGGATCCTACAATGAGCAGTTCTTC; CDR3 protein: CASSAGKGSYNEQFF
J gene: TRBJ1-1; V gene: TRBV5-1; clone size: -; D gene: TRBD1; CDR3 DNA: TGCGCCAGCAGCCCGGGACAGGTGGATACTGAAGCTTTCTTT; CDR3 protein: CASSPGQVDTEAFF
J gene: TRBJ2-2; V gene: TRBV29-1; clone size: -; D gene: -; CDR3 DNA: TGCAGCGTTGAAAGGGCTGGGGGGGAGCTGTTTTTT; CDR3 protein: CSVERAGGELFF
J gene: TRBJ2-3; V gene: TRBV20-1; clone size: -; D gene: TRBD2; CDR3 DNA: TGCAGTGCTAGACAGCGGGAGGGCCGGGATACGCAGTATTTT; CDR3 protein: CSARQREGRDTQYF
J gene: TRBJ1-5; V gene: TRBV12-3/TRBV12-4; clone size: -; D gene: -; CDR3 DNA: TGTGCCACCCTGAATCAGCCCCAGCATTTT; CDR3 protein: CATLNQPQHF
J gene: TRBJ2-3; V gene: TRBV28; clone size: -; D gene: TRBD2; CDR3 DNA: TGTGCCAGCAGTTGGAGCGGGGACAGCACAGATACGCAGTATTTT; CDR3 protein: CASSWSGDSTDTQYF
J gene: TRBJ2-4; V gene: TRBV12-3/TRBV12-4; clone size: -; D gene: -; CDR3 DNA: TGTGCCAGCAGTTCTCTCCCACTAGCCAAAAACATTCAGTACTTC; CDR3 protein: CASSSLPLAKNIQYF
J gene: TRBJ2-2; V gene: TRBV4-2; clone size: -; D gene: TRBD2; CDR3 DNA: TGTGCCAGCAGCCTTGGGACTAGCGGGGGGGCAATCGGGGAGCTGTTTTTT; CDR3 protein: CASSLGTSGGAIGELFF
J gene: TRBJ1-1; V gene: TRBV4-1; clone size: -; D gene: -; CDR3 DNA: TGCGCCAGCAGCCAGATTGGGACGAACACTGAAGCTTTCTTT; CDR3 protein: CASSQIGTNTEAFF
J gene: TRBJ2-2; V gene: TRBV5-1; clone size: -; D gene: -; CDR3 DNA: TGCGCCAGCAGCCCCGCCGTTGGGGGCACCGGGGAGCTGTTTTTT; CDR3 protein: CASSPAVGGTGELFF
J gene: TRBJ2-1; V gene: TRBV4-2; clone size: once; D gene: -; CDR3 DNA: TGTGCCAGCAGCCAAGATCTCCCTAGTTACAATGAGCAGTTCTTC; CDR3 protein: CASSQDLPSYNEQFF
J gene: TRBJ1-5; V gene: TRBV20-1; clone size: -; D gene: TRBD1; CDR3 DNA: TGCAGTGCCCAGACAGGGAGCAATCAGCCCCAGCATTTT; CDR3 protein: CSAQTGSNQPQHF
J gene: TRBJ2-5; V gene: TRBV5-4; clone size: -; D gene: -; CDR3 DNA: TGTGCCAGCAGCTTGTTGCCAAGGGAGACCCAGTACTTC; CDR3 protein: CASSLLPRETQYF
J gene: TRBJ2-3; V gene: TRBV3-1; clone size: -; D gene: -; CDR3 DNA: TGTGCCAGCAGCCAAGGGCCCTTTGCGGACAGCAGCACAGATACGCAGTATTTT; CDR3 protein: CASSQGPFADSSTDTQYF
J gene: TRBJ1-1; V gene: TRBV14; clone size: -; D gene: -; CDR3 DNA: TGTGCCAGCAGTCGACAGGCAGTGGGCACTGAAGCTTTCTTT; CDR3 protein: CASSRQAVGTEAFF
J gene: TRBJ1-3; V gene: TRBV7-9; clone size: -; D gene: -; CDR3 DNA: TGTGCGGTATCTGGAAACACCATATATTTT; CDR3 protein: CAVSGNTIYF
J gene: TRBJ1-1; V gene: TRBV7-2; clone size: -; D gene: -; CDR3 DNA: TGTGCCAGCAGCTTACTGGTCAGGGTCACTGAAGCTTTCTTT; CDR3 protein: CASSLLVRVTEAFF
J gene: TRBJ2-7; V gene: TRBV6-5; clone size: -; D gene: TRBD1; CDR3 DNA: TGTGCCAGCAGTTACTCGGGGACAGGCCTCTACGAGCAGTACTTC; CDR3 protein: CASSYSGTGLYEQYF
J gene: TRBJ1-1; V gene: TRBV5-1; clone size: -; D gene: TRBD1; CDR3 DNA: TGCGCCAGCAGCTTAGGCCAAATGGGGACAGCTGAAGCTTTCTTT; CDR3 protein: CASSLGQMGTAEAFF
J gene: TRBJ1-5; V gene: TRBV9; clone size: -; D gene: -; CDR3 DNA: TGTGCCAGCAGCGTTGCTGGAAATCAGCCCCAGCATTTT; CDR3 protein: CASSVAGNQPQHF
J gene: TRBJ2-2; V gene: TRBV4-1; clone size: -; D gene: -; CDR3 DNA: TGCGCCAGCAGCCAAGTGGGGCGGACCGGGGAGCTGTTTTTT; CDR3 protein: CASSQVGRTGELFF